A single sample gave rise to the 21 T cell receptor beta chains below, sequenced in a study of T-cell reconstitution after alpha-beta-depleted transplantation in children. For TCRbeta, the library was prepared with unique molecular identifiers. MiXCR, applied by TCRdb to the PCR reads, yields one record per CDR3 protein. The sample shows roughly 300,000 distinct CDR3 sequences, roughly 12% of them seen only once. Here the sequenced sample was peripheral blood, taken 180 days after TCRalphabeta/CD19-depleted stem cell transplant. All receptors come from a male patient aged 2-15 years who had a stem cell transplant for chronic granulomatous disease, so the T cells may come from the graft donor.

This clonotype has ten or more counts. The chain joins TRBV5-1 to TRBJ1-1, with D tentatively TRBD1 (5 bases). Germline values: CDR1 SGHRS, CDR2 YFSETQ. This CDR3 is built from 15 residues. Trimming removed 0 bases at V and 5 bases at J, with 14 bases between. The CDR3 loop is CASSLEYGGGTEAFF. DNA of the CDR3: TGCGCCAGCAGCTTGGAGTACGGGGGAGGAACTGAAGCTTTCTTT.

This clonotype was recorded many times. V usage is TRBV5-1 and J usage is TRBJ2-7, with 11 bases fitting TRBD2. Per germline, CDR1 SGHRS and CDR2 YFSETQ. The CDR3 sequence is 15 residues long. Germline trimming cut 0 bases from V and 6 bases from J; bases unmatched to any gene: 5. The CDR3 protein is CASSLAGLAGGEQYF. The CDR3 nucleotides read TGCGCCAGCAGCTTGGCCGGGCTAGCGGGGGGCGAGCAGTACTTC. Full variable domain (remainder filled in from reference TRBV5-1 and TRBJ2-7): KAGVTQTPRYLIKTRGQQVTLSCSPISGHRSVSWYQQTPGQGLQFLFEYFSETQRNKGNFPGRFSGRQFSNSRSEMNVSTLELGDSALYLCASSLAGLAGGEQYFGPGTRLTVT.

The rearrangement joins TRBV2 to TRBJ2-2; 15 nucleotides align to TRBD2. CDR1 SNHLY and CDR2 FYNNEI come from the germline V gene. The CDR3 covers 16 residues. Trimming took 10 bases from V and 4 from J; bases not matched to a gene: 7. CDR3 coding DNA: TGTGCCACCTCAAAGGGACTAGCGGGAGGCACCGGGGAGCTGTTTTTT. Protein sequence: CATSKGLAGGTGELFF.

In this sample, this clonotype turned up many times. CDR3 nucleotides: TGTGCCAGCAGCTTAACGGCAGGGGGAGGCTACGAGCAGTACTTC. This codes for CASSLTAGGGYEQYF. The chain uses TRBV7-3 and TRBJ2-7; perhaps TRBD1 as D (7 bases). The ends were cut back, 0 bases at V and 3 bases at J, with 12 bases in the middle. CDR3 length: 15 residues. CDR1 is SGHTA and CDR2 is FQGTGA in the germline V gene.

Details on this clonotype: This could be a read error, since a much larger clone is one nucleotide away. This rearrangement joins TRBV20-1 to TRBJ2-2; a weak D match, TRBD1 (5 bases). V was cut by 1 base and J by 6 bases, with 12 bases left in between. The CDR3 is 14 amino acids. Germline-derived CDR1 and CDR2 are DFQATT and SNEGSKA (reference sequence). CDR3 loop: CSARAWGVAGELFF. The CDR3 DNA sequence: TGCAGTGCTAGAGCTTGGGGCGTGGCCGGGGAGCTGTTTTTT.

To note about this clonotype: Sequence at one end of the junction differs from germline and may be a read error. This sequence joins TRBV14 and TRBJ2-3, with D tentatively TRBD1 or TRBD2 (5 bases each). CDR1 is SGHDN, CDR2 FVKESK, per germline. This CDR3 has 13 amino acids. The CDR3 loop is CASSQDLGDRQYF. In DNA, the CDR3 is TGTGCCAGCAGCCAAGATCTGGGGGATAGGCAGTATTTT. The complete variable domain, with remaining parts taken from reference TRBV14 and TRBJ2-3, reads EAGVTQFPSHSVIEKGQTVTLRCDPISGHDNLYWYRRVMGKEIKFLLHFVKESKQDESGMPNNRFLAERTGGTYSTLKVQPAELEDSGVYFCASSQDLGDRQYFGPGTRLTVL.

This clonotype has at least ten counts. The rearrangement joins TRBV20-1 to TRBJ2-3; unclear D gene. V was trimmed by 6 bases and J by 2 bases, leaving 12 bases between them. Germline-derived CDR1 and CDR2 are DFQATT and SNEGSKA (reference sequence). This CDR3 has 13 residues. CDR3 DNA sequence: TGCAGTGCACGCCCTGGATTCACAGATACGCAGTATTTT. Protein sequence: CSARPGFTDTQYF.

The table lists this clonotype with many counts. This sequence joins TRBV15 and TRBJ2-5; 9 bases line up with TRBD2. With 0 bases clipped from V and 4 bases from J, the junction kept 6 bases outside the gene matches. The CDR3 covers 16 residues. The V gene's germline CDR1 is LNHNV and CDR2 YYDKDF (reference sequence). DNA for the CDR3: TGTGCCACCAGCAGAGAAGTTTTTAGCGGGAGAGAGACCCAGTACTTC. Translated, it gives CATSREVFSGRETQYF. Full variable domain (missing parts from reference TRBV15 and TRBJ2-5): DAMVIQNPRYQVTQFGKPVTLSCSQTLNHNVMYWYQQKSSQAPKLLFHYYDKDFNNEADTPDNFQSRRPNTSFCFLDIRSPGLGDTAMYLCATSREVFSGRETQYFGPGTRLLVL.

This clonotype was found a few times. This chain joins TRBV29-1 and TRBJ2-7; D may be TRBD1 (6 bases). Germline-derived CDR1 and CDR2 are SQVTM and ANQGSEA. CDR3 length: 11 amino acids. Trimming removed 7 bases at V and 4 bases at J, with 11 bases between. The CDR3 nucleotides are TGCAGCGGGGTACAGGGTTACGAGCAGTACTTC. It encodes CSGVQGYEQYF.

Many counts were recorded for this clonotype. The chain has TRBV6-2 or TRBV6-3 and TRBJ1-5, with D hard to call. The CDR3 runs 15 residues. The germline CDR1 and CDR2 sequences are MNHEY and SVGEGT. Deletions cut 2 bases from V and 3 bases from J, with 11 bases between. This chain's CDR3 is CASSYVMAVNQPQHF. In DNA form, the CDR3 reads TGTGCCAGCAGTTACGTTATGGCAGTCAATCAGCCCCAGCATTTT.

Comments on this clonotype: A read error may explain this, as a much larger clone is one base away. The V call is TRBV15, the J call TRBJ1-1; D is uncertain. The CDR3 covers 14 residues. Trimming stripped 5 bases from V and 2 bases from J, with 12 bases between. The germline gives CDR1 LNHNV, CDR2 YYDKDF (reference sequence). This CDR3 reads CATSGRAPNTEAFF. The CDR3 nucleotides read TGTGCCACCAGCGGACGGGCACCTAACACTGAAGCTTTCTTT.

A single count supports this clonotype. The rearrangement joins TRBV7-6 to TRBJ2-1; the match to TRBD2 covers 7 bases. CDR1 and CDR2 from the germline V gene are SGHVS and FNYEAQ. The ends lost 4 bases at V and 4 bases at J; junction bases unmatched: 7. The CDR3 sequence is 15 residues long. DNA for the CDR3: TGTGCCAGCAGCTCCCTAAGCGGGGATTACAATGAGCAGTTCTTC. Its translation: CASSSLSGDYNEQFF.

A few counts support this clonotype. CDR3 in amino acids: CASSLGVNYKNIQYF. CDR3 bases: TGTGCCAGCAGCCTGGGGGTCAACTACAAAAACATTCAGTACTTC. This sequence joins TRBV14 and TRBJ2-4; D tentatively reads TRBD1 or TRBD2 (5 bases each). CDR3 length: 15 amino acids. Germline CDR1 and CDR2: SGHDN and FVKESK. Trimming removed 4 bases at V and 3 bases at J, with 13 bases between.

This clonotype was counted at least ten times. The J gene is TRBJ2-5, the V gene TRBV12-3 or TRBV12-4; D gene ambiguous. Between the trimmed V and J ends, which lost 3 bases and 6 bases, there was a span of 5 bases. This CDR3 contains 11 residues. The CDR3 reads CASSFSKTQYF. The CDR3 DNA sequence: TGTGCCAGCAGTTTTAGCAAGACCCAGTACTTC.

The table lists this clonotype with many counts. J is TRBJ1-4 and V is TRBV11-2; no definite D call. CDR1 and CDR2 (germline): SGHAT, FQNNGV. The CDR3 sequence is 14 residues long. V shed 5 bases and J shed 0 bases, with 7 bases lying between them. For the CDR3, the DNA is TGTGCCAGCAGCACCCGTGCAACTAATGAAAAACTGTTTTTT. As protein: CASSTRATNEKLFF.

V gene TRBV28 combines with J gene TRBJ2-1, with TRBD1 matching 8 bases. Germline V gives CDR1 MDHEN, CDR2 SYDVKM. After removal of 5 bases from V and 0 bases from J, the junction contained 3 bases not matched to a gene. This CDR3 is 15 amino acids long. The CDR3 sequence: CASSQTGGSYNEQFF. The CDR3 nucleotides are TGTGCCAGCAGTCAAACAGGGGGCTCCTACAATGAGCAGTTCTTC.

This clonotype was seen more than once but under ten times. V is TRBV19 and J is TRBJ1-5; 8 bases fit TRBD1. V dropped 4 bases and J dropped 2; count of bases not matched to a gene: 7. The CDR3 runs 16 residues. Germline V lookup: CDR1 LNHDA, CDR2 SQIVND (reference sequence). This chain's CDR3 is CASSTFPGQGNQPQHF. DNA for the CDR3: TGTGCCAGTAGTACCTTCCCGGGACAGGGCAATCAGCCCCAGCATTTT. The complete variable domain, with remaining parts taken from reference TRBV19 and TRBJ1-5, reads DGGITQSPKYLFRKEGQNVTLSCEQNLNHDAMYWYRQDPGQGLRLIYYSQIVNDFQKGDIAEGYSVSREKKESFPLTVTSAQKNPTAFYLCASSTFPGQGNQPQHFGDGTRLSIL.

A few counts support this clonotype. This chain connects TRBV3-1 to TRBJ2-6; D might be TRBD1 (5 bases). CDR3 size: 19 residues. The germline V and J ends were trimmed by 0 bases and 0 bases, with 15 bases remaining between them. Looked up from germline, CDR1 is LGHDT and CDR2 is YNNKEL (reference sequence). CDR3 amino acids: CASSQDLIGEGSGANVLTF. The DNA for the CDR3 is TGTGCCAGCAGCCAAGATTTAATAGGGGAAGGCTCTGGGGCCAACGTCCTGACTTTC.

This clonotype was observed a handful of times. The gene calls are TRBV5-4 and TRBJ2-7, with D hard to call. CDR3 size: 14 residues. The germline V gene has CDR1 SGHNT and CDR2 YYREEE (reference sequence). V gave up 4 bases and J gave up 0 bases, with 11 bases separating them. The CDR3 DNA follows: TGTGCCAGCAGCCCCCCCCGAAGCTCCTACGAGCAGTACTTC. Translation: CASSPPRSSYEQYF. The variable domain in full, with the rest retrieved from reference TRBV5-4 and TRBJ2-7, is ETGVTQSPTHLIKTRGQQVTLRCSSQSGHNTVSWYQQALGQGPQFIFQYYREEENGRGNFPPRFSGLQFPNYSSELNVNALELDDSALYLCASSPPRSSYEQYFGPGTRLTVT.

This clonotype has at least ten counts. CDR3 loop: CASTAIQGTAYF. The DNA of the CDR3 is TGTGCCAGCACCGCAATTCAAGGGACCGCGTATTTT. The rearrangement joins TRBV5-5 to TRBJ2-3; perhaps D is TRBD1 or TRBD2 (5 bases each). V lost 6 bases, J lost 14 bases, and 19 bases lay in between. Looked up from germline, CDR1 is SGHKS and CDR2 is YYEKEE (reference sequence). This CDR3 is built from 12 residues.

The chain carries TRBV5-4 and TRBJ2-3; a weak D match, TRBD1 (6 bases). The CDR3 has 13 amino acids. V was trimmed by 4 bases and J by 4 bases, leaving 10 bases between them. Germline assignment: CDR1 SGHNT and CDR2 YYREEE (reference sequence). DNA of the CDR3: TGTGCCAGCAGCCCTAGGACAGCAGATACGCAGTATTTT. This translates into CASSPRTADTQYF.